These 3 T cell receptor beta chains share one sample of origin, sequenced in a study of shared clonotypes between healthy human individuals. Profiling relied on immunoSEQ multiplex PCR, and the TCRdb table lists in-frame clones only, not all of them. The sample has millions of clones, 85% to 95% seen once. Sequenced input: naive CD4+ T cells from PBMCs. Regarding subset: CD45RA+ positively selected. The receptors shown here come from a man between 18 and 29 years old in good health. Some clones in this sample may be carry-over from other donors' samples.

V is TRBV18 and J is TRBJ1-4, with 12 bases matching TRBD1. With 6 bases clipped from V and 2 bases from J, the junction kept 1 base outside the gene matches. CDR3 size: 15 residues. Germline values: CDR1 KGHSH, CDR2 LQKENI. The CDR3, as DNA: TGTGCCAGCTCCGGGACAGGGGGCACTAATGAAAAACTGTTTTTT. Translating it yields CASSGTGGTNEKLFF. Combining the CDR3 with reference TRBV18 and TRBJ1-4 gives the whole variable domain NAGVMQNPRHLVRRRGQEARLRCSPMKGHSHVYWYRQLPEEGLKFMVYLQKENIIDESGMPKERFSAEFPKEGPSILRIQQVVRGDSAAYFCASSGTGGTNEKLFFGSGTQLSVL.

A single count supports this clone. The chain is built from TRBV19 and TRBJ2-3; TRBD2 agrees at 12 bases. The CDR3 runs to 16 residues. Trimming took 5 bases from V and 5 from J; bases not matched to a gene: 8. CDR1 and CDR2 (germline): LNHDA, SQIVND (reference sequence). CDR3 sequence: CASSARLAGDQDTQYF. The CDR3 DNA reads as TGTGCCAGTAGTGCTAGACTAGCGGGAGATCAAGATACGCAGTATTTT.

Of note for this clone: The same CDR3 also results from other DNA sequences found in this sample. V and J are TRBV5-4 and TRBJ2-6, with no clear D. This CDR3 contains 13 residues. The germline V gene has CDR1 SGHNT and CDR2 YYREEE (reference sequence). V shed 2 bases and J shed 4 bases, with 4 bases lying between them. The CDR3 loop reads CASSLSGANVLTF. CDR3 bases: TGTGCCAGCAGCTTATCCGGGGCCAACGTCCTGACTTTC.